The 30 T cell receptor beta chains listed next were all sequenced from one sample in a study of radiotherapy plus CTLA-4 blockade in lung cancer. Profiled with immunoSEQ multiplex PCR; TCRdb holds only in-frame clones, not every one. Of 86,000 or so clones listed, 60% to 85% are singletons. The sequencing used peripheral blood, collected from a patient treated with radiotherapy plus ipilimumab. The source is a human donor with non-small cell lung cancer who had a partial response to radiotherapy plus ipilimumab. Some clones in this sample may be carry-over from other donors' samples.

The chain uses TRBV28 and TRBJ2-5; D ambiguous. The CDR3 extends over 16 amino acids. The germline V and J ends were trimmed by 5 bases and 1 base, with 17 bases remaining between them. Per germline, CDR1 MDHEN and CDR2 SYDVKM. The CDR3 loop reads CASSMVGSTIQETQYF. In DNA form, the CDR3 reads TGTGCCAGCAGTATGGTTGGCAGTACGATCCAAGAGACCCAGTACTTC.

The genes are TRBV6-4 and TRBJ1-5; 8 positions match TRBD1. Germline loops: CDR1 MRHNA, CDR2 SNTAGT. V lost 3 bases and J lost 0; bases outside the gene matches: 13. The CDR3 loop spans 19 amino acids. CDR3 sequence reads: CASSDSWDRLLYSNQPQHF. The CDR3 region has the DNA TGTGCCAGCAGTGATTCCTGGGACAGGCTCCTTTATAGCAATCAGCCCCAGCATTTT.

The chain carries TRBV28 and TRBJ1-2; the D gene is possibly TRBD1 (6 bases). This CDR3 comprises 14 residues. Germline CDR1 reads MDHEN; CDR2 reads SYDVKM. V was clipped by 4 bases and J by 3 bases, with 12 bases between them. This CDR3 is CASSSGGGHYGYTF. The CDR3 region has the DNA TGTGCCAGCAGTTCCGGGGGGGGCCACTATGGCTACACCTTC.

The rearrangement uses TRBV6-4 and TRBJ2-1, with TRBD1 matching 10 bases. Germline V gene sequence: CDR1 MRHNA, CDR2 SNTAGT. V shed 6 bases and J 9 bases; nucleotides not matched to a gene: 8. The CDR3 runs to 14 residues. The CDR3 DNA reads TGTGCCAGCAGCCGGGACAGGGGATTCGGTGAGCAGTTCTTC. Translation: CASSRDRGFGEQFF.

V and J are TRBV6-5 and TRBJ1-6; no definite D call. The CDR3 is 12 residues long. Germline V gene lookup returns CDR1 MNHEY and CDR2 SVGAGI. CDR3 residues: CASRSYNSPLHF. In nucleotides, the CDR3 is TGTGCGAGTCGGTCCTATAATTCACCCCTCCACTTT.

V and J are TRBV18 and TRBJ1-2; D not certain. The CDR3 length is 13 residues. Between the trimmed V and J ends, which lost 3 bases and 6 bases, there was a span of 11 bases. The V gene's germline CDR1 is KGHSH and CDR2 LQKENI. The CDR3 region is CASSPESRDGYTF. The CDR3 nucleotides are TGTGCCAGCTCACCCGAGTCGCGAGATGGCTACACCTTC.

This clone has a handful of counts. V is TRBV7-9 and J is TRBJ2-1, with D possibly being TRBD1 (7 bases). CDR1 and CDR2 from the germline V gene are SEHNR and FQNEAQ (reference sequence). The CDR3 runs 14 residues. Deletions cut 5 bases from V and 6 bases from J, with 14 bases between. The CDR3 sequence is CASSRYRGGNEQFF. The DNA for the CDR3 is TGTGCCAGCAGCAGATACAGGGGAGGCAATGAGCAGTTCTTC. Full variable domain (outside the CDR3, taken from reference TRBV7-9 and TRBJ2-1): DTGVSQNPRHKITKRGQNVTFRCDPISEHNRLYWYRQTLGQGPEFLTYFQNEAQLEKSRLLSDRFSAERPKGSFSTLEIQRTEQGDSAMYLCASSRYRGGNEQFFGPGTRLTVL.

In nucleotides, the CDR3 is TGCGCCAGCAGCCCAACAGGGGCCCCTAATGAAAAACTGTTTTTT. It yields the protein CASSPTGAPNEKLFF. The V and J genes are TRBV5-1 and TRBJ1-4, with 7 bases aligning to TRBD1. The CDR3 totals 15 residues. V was clipped by 4 bases and J by 3 bases; unmatched bases: 6. From germline, CDR1 is SGHRS and CDR2 YFSETQ.

This clone was observed once. V is TRBV19 and J is TRBJ1-5; TRBD1 agrees at 9 bases. The V gene's germline CDR1 is LNHDA and CDR2 SQIVND (reference sequence). Trimming cost V 6 bases and J 5 bases; bases outside gene matches: 5. The CDR3 has 14 residues. DNA of the CDR3: TGTGCCAGTAGCCTCGGACAGGGGTATCAGCCCCAGCATTTT. Translating it yields CASSLGQGYQPQHF.

The chain joins TRBV10-3 to TRBJ2-5; 7 bases are shared with TRBD1. The junction had 5 bases not matched to a gene; V was cut back by 3 bases and J by 4 bases. Germline CDR1 reads ENHRY; CDR2 reads SYGVKD. The length of the CDR3 is 14 residues. CDR3 region: CAISDPNRGETQYF. CDR3 in DNA: TGTGCCATCAGTGACCCAAACAGGGGAGAGACCCAGTACTTC.

The genes are TRBV6-5 and TRBJ2-2, with D perhaps TRBD2 (7 bases). V was cut by 7 bases and J by 6 bases, with 15 bases left in between. Germline V lookup: CDR1 MNHEY, CDR2 SVGAGI. This CDR3 has 14 residues. The CDR3 protein is CASKFSGGPGELFF. The CDR3 coding sequence is TGTGCCAGCAAGTTTTCGGGGGGCCCCGGGGAGCTGTTTTTT.

The chain is built from TRBV30 and TRBJ1-4; 7 bases agree with TRBD1. CDR1 is GTSNPN, CDR2 SVGIG, per germline (reference sequence). With V trimmed by 2 bases and J by 5 bases, 5 bases remained unmatched. The CDR3 spans 14 residues. CDR3 sequence reads: CAWSRDRINEKLFF. DNA for the CDR3: TGTGCCTGGAGTCGGGACAGAATCAATGAAAAACTGTTTTTT.

CDR3 protein: CASSRLTGADYEQYF. In DNA form, the CDR3 reads TGCGCCAGCAGCCGCCTGACAGGGGCCGACTACGAGCAGTACTTC. The V gene is TRBV4-1, the J gene TRBJ2-7; 8 bases are shared with TRBD1. Per the germline V gene, CDR1 is MGHRA and CDR2 is YSYEKL. The V gene end was trimmed by 4 bases and the J gene end by 3 bases; junction bases not matched to a gene: 8. The CDR3 loop spans 15 amino acids.

This clone was counted a few times. The V and J genes are TRBV11-1 and TRBJ1-5, with D maybe TRBD1 (5 bases). This CDR3 is built from 13 residues. The V end was cut by 2 bases, the J end by 6 bases, with 8 bases between. Germline loops: CDR1 SGHAT, CDR2 FQDESV (reference sequence). The CDR3 DNA reads TGTGCCAGCAGCTTACGGGGGGGTCAGCCCCAGCATTTT. It encodes CASSLRGGQPQHF.

The chain carries TRBV5-5 and TRBJ2-5; weak D call: TRBD2 (5 bases). Germline assignment: CDR1 SGHKS and CDR2 YYEKEE (reference sequence). The CDR3 consists of 14 residues. V was cut by 0 bases and J by 5 bases, with 11 bases left in between. CDR3 DNA sequence: TGTGCCAGCAGCTTGGGGGGTGAGCGGGAGACCCAGTACTTC. Translating gives CASSLGGERETQYF.

This chain uses TRBV10-1 with TRBJ2-7; 7 nucleotides match TRBD1. Germline V gene sequence: CDR1 WNHNN, CDR2 SYGVQD (reference sequence). J was trimmed by 1 base and V by 6 bases; bases with no gene match: 3. The CDR3 has 13 residues. CDR3 in amino acids: CASRGTVSYEQYF. In DNA form, the CDR3 reads TGCGCCAGCAGGGGGACAGTTTCCTACGAGCAGTACTTC.

The V call is TRBV11-2, the J call TRBJ2-7, with a possible D match to TRBD2 (7 bases). The CDR3 runs 13 residues. The germline CDR1 and CDR2 sequences are SGHAT and FQNNGV. V lost 3 bases, J lost 8 bases, and 14 bases lay in between. DNA of the CDR3: TGTGCCAGCAGCTTTGGGGGGGCGGAACAGCAGTACTTC. It is translated as CASSFGGAEQQYF.

The CDR3 DNA follows: TGTGCCAGCGGACAGGGCGAATCACTCATGAACACTGAAGCTTTCTTT. It translates to CASGQGESLMNTEAFF. The chain joins TRBV19 to TRBJ1-1; 8 bases fit TRBD1. Germline lookup yields CDR1 LNHDA and CDR2 SQIVND (reference sequence). CDR3 length: 16 residues. Unmatched junction bases numbered 12, after V lost 9 bases and J lost 0 bases.

The chain carries TRBV11-3 and TRBJ1-2; possible D gene TRBD1, 5 bases. The V end lost 5 bases, the J end lost 7 bases, and 14 bases lay between the germline ends. This CDR3 is built from 13 residues. From germline, CDR1 is SGHNT and CDR2 YENEEA. The CDR3 protein is CASSGNQGIGYTF. Here the CDR3 DNA reads TGTGCCAGCAGCGGAAATCAGGGAATTGGCTACACCTTC.

The gene calls are TRBV27 and TRBJ2-2, with D perhaps TRBD2 (6 bases). Per germline, CDR1 MNHEY and CDR2 SMNVEV (reference sequence). This CDR3 has 15 amino acids. The V and J ends lost 7 bases and 4 bases respectively, with 16 bases between them. The CDR3 DNA reads as TGTGCCAGCACCCTTCGGGGAGGAACCACCGGGGAGCTGTTTTTT. As protein: CASTLRGGTTGELFF.

The chain combines TRBV29-1 with TRBJ1-1; D is unclear. With 7 bases removed from V and 3 bases from J, the gap between germline ends came to 9 bases. The CDR3 is made up of 11 amino acids. Germline CDR1 is SQVTM and CDR2 is ANQGSEA. In DNA, the CDR3 is TGCAGCGGGCATCGGGACACTGAAGCTTTCTTT. Protein product: CSGHRDTEAFF.

V usage is TRBV9 and J usage is TRBJ2-7; 11 nucleotides agree with TRBD2. Germline V gives CDR1 SGDLS, CDR2 YYNGEE. V was pared by 4 bases and J by 2 bases, with 8 bases of the junction left unmatched. CDR3 length: 16 residues. CDR3 sequence (DNA): TGTGCCAGCAGCCCCCAGGGACTAGCGGCCGCCTACGAGCAGTACTTC. Residues: CASSPQGLAAAYEQYF.

V is TRBV2 and J is TRBJ1-3; TRBD1 aligns across 9 bases. Trimming took 6 bases from V and 0 from J; bases not matched to a gene: 9. Germline values: CDR1 SNHLY, CDR2 FYNNEI. The CDR3 covers 17 residues. The CDR3 DNA reads TGTGCCAGCAGACCGGGACAGGGTCTATCCTCTGGAAACACCATATATTTT. This sequence encodes CASRPGQGLSSGNTIYF.

The chain recombines TRBV7-8 with TRBJ1-1; a possible D gene is TRBD1 (5 bases). CDR1 SGHVS and CDR2 FQNEAQ come from the germline V gene. Between the trimmed V and J ends, which lost 5 bases and 1 base, there was a span of 8 bases. The CDR3 runs to 13 residues. The CDR3 spells CASSIDRNTEAFF. CDR3 coding DNA: TGTGCCAGCAGCATCGACAGGAACACTGAAGCTTTCTTT.

The V and J genes are TRBV10-3 and TRBJ2-2; 8 bases are a match to TRBD2. The J segment lost 4 bases and the V segment lost 10 bases, leaving 8 bases of the junction unmatched. The CDR3 loop spans 14 amino acids. Per germline, CDR1 ENHRY and CDR2 SYGVKD. DNA of the CDR3: TGTGCCACATCCGATAGCGGGGTCACCGGGGAGCTGTTTTTT. It codes for CATSDSGVTGELFF.

This chain uses TRBV11-2 with TRBJ2-5, with D possibly matching TRBD1 (6 bases). V was shortened by 4 bases and J by 1 base, with 10 bases between the two germline ends. The germline V gene encodes CDR1 SGHAT and CDR2 FQNNGV. This CDR3 is built from 14 residues. The CDR3 coding sequence is TGTGCCAGCAGCTCGGGACAAATCCAAGAGACCCAGTACTTC. This encodes CASSSGQIQETQYF.

Here the CDR3 DNA reads TGTGCCAGCAGAGAAACAGCCTACGAGCAGTACTTC. Translating gives CASRETAYEQYF. The V call is TRBV2, the J call TRBJ2-7; D not certain. Germline V gene data show CDR1 as SNHLY and CDR2 as FYNNEI. The CDR3 contains 12 residues. Trimming stripped 6 bases from V and 2 bases from J, with 8 bases between.

The chain joins TRBV6-5 to TRBJ1-1; D is undetermined. The CDR3 has 12 residues. The V gene's germline CDR1 is MNHEY and CDR2 SVGAGI. The ends were cut back, 8 bases at V and 1 base at J, with 8 bases in the middle. DNA of the CDR3: TGTGCCAGCGGGCTCCAGAACACTGAAGCTTTCTTT. This translates into CASGLQNTEAFF.

Here the CDR3 reads CASSGGPTSGGSSYNEQFF. Here the CDR3 DNA reads TGCGCCAGCAGTGGTGGCCCGACTAGCGGGGGCAGCTCCTACAATGAGCAGTTCTTC. The chain joins TRBV10-1 to TRBJ2-1, with TRBD2 matching over 12 bases. CDR3 length: 19 residues. Per germline, CDR1 WNHNN and CDR2 SYGVQD (reference sequence). The trim removed 4 bases at V and 0 bases at J, leaving 10 bases unmatched.

CDR3 nucleotides: TGTGCCTGGAGTACCGACGGAGTCAATCAGCCCCAGCATTTT. This gives the protein CAWSTDGVNQPQHF. This chain joins TRBV30 and TRBJ1-5; D call uncertain. The CDR3 totals 14 residues. CDR1 is GTSNPN, CDR2 SVGIG, per germline (reference sequence). V lost 2 bases, J lost 3 bases, and 11 bases lay in between.